This T cell receptor beta chain derives from a study of identical twins. CDR3 length: 14 residues. From germline, CDR1 is LNHDA and CDR2 SQIVND (reference sequence). J gave up 6 bases and V 6 bases, and 6 bases lay outside the gene matches. With template switching, a universal primer site was added, and the cDNA carried unique molecular identifiers. From the 5' RACE reads, TCRdb called clonotypes with MiXCR, one entry per CDR3 protein. This table holds around 490,000 distinct CDR3 sequences, approximately 20% found once. This clonotype was counted a few times. What it binds is not known. Broader study findings: Twin sharing of out-of-frame TCR alpha was underestimated by models in monozygotic pairs. Within cord blood, abundant beta clonotypes carried fewer insertions, but memory repertoires showed no such trend. Cross-sectional statistics underpinned the conclusions; the same donors were not followed.

A further study also used this sample, focusing on yellow fever vaccine responses in identical twins.

The sequencing sample was made of CD4+ T cells sorted from blood. The source is a woman aged 18-35 years in good health. This chain joins TRBV19 and TRBJ1-5; 9 bases match TRBD1. DNA for the CDR3: TGTGCCAGTAGCCCCCGGACAGGGGTTCAGCCCCAGCATTTT. This gives the protein CASSPRTGVQPQHF. Complete variable domain (other parts from reference TRBV19 and TRBJ1-5): DGGITQSPKYLFRKEGQNVTLSCEQNLNHDAMYWYRQDPGQGLRLIYYSQIVNDFQKGDIAEGYSVSREKKESFPLTVTSAQKNPTAFYLCASSPRTGVQPQHFGDGTRLSIL.